This TCR beta chain comes out of a study of blood T cell repertoires in COVID-19. About the research overall: Collection of acute and convalescent COVID-19 samples took place in the United States, Italy and Spain. Nucleic acid was either cDNA or gDNA, and it came from T cells, B-cell-depleted T cells, or PBMCs.

This clone was recorded at least ten times. Study processing details: Researchers report that nucleated cell counts were estimated from reference gene primer amplification. Method: immunoSEQ multiplex PCR; TCRdb's copy keeps in-frame clones and lacks some. D and trimming were read from the DNA, whereas the V and J calls and clone size are those reported in that table. The sample includes some 78,000 clones, about nine tenths seen only once; the top ten take 27%. The V and J ends lost 2 bases and 5 bases respectively, with 9 bases between them. Germline values: CDR1 GTSNPN, CDR2 SVGIG (reference sequence). CDR3 size: 12 residues.

The chain uses TRBV30 and TRBJ2-5, with D hard to call. This sequence was found in a middle-aged man with active or convalescent COVID-19. Sequencing was performed on peripheral blood. Here the CDR3 reads CAWSSTGETQYF. The DNA of the CDR3 is TGTGCCTGGAGTTCGACTGGGGAGACCCAGTACTTC.